This T cell receptor beta chain was recorded in a study of T cell responses to AZD1222 COVID-19 vaccine. Study information: Pooled in the analysis were second doses at about 4 or about 12 weeks.

Whole-study results and caveats: There were mostly white British donors and more females than males, and clonal diversity was possibly underestimated. Sampled repertoires all dated from after the peak T cell response. Spike-specific TCR breadth and depth both grew after two AZD1222 doses.

Details on this clone: Its cognate antigen is unknown.

TCRdb's table, derived via immunoSEQ multiplex PCR, lists solely in-frame clones and lacks some. The sample lists about 140,000 clones, just under 95% occurring once. This receptor was taken from an adult in good health. The sequences come from peripheral blood, collected on day 0 of AZD1222 vaccination.

The CDR3 sequence is CASSLSGSSADTQYF. In DNA, the CDR3 is TGTGCCAGCAGCTTGTCCGGGAGTAGTGCAGATACGCAGTATTTT. The chain couples TRBV5-4 to TRBJ2-3; the D gene is possibly TRBD2 (6 bases). The CDR3 covers 15 residues. The V end was cut by 1 base, the J end by 4 bases, with 13 bases between. Germline V gene lookup returns CDR1 SGHNT and CDR2 YYREEE (reference sequence). The entire variable domain, with the rest obtained from reference TRBV5-4 and TRBJ2-3, is as follows: ETGVTQSPTHLIKTRGQQVTLRCSSQSGHNTVSWYQQALGQGPQFIFQYYREEENGRGNFPPRFSGLQFPNYSSELNVNALELDDSALYLCASSLSGSSADTQYFGPGTRLTVL.